These 18 T cell receptor beta chains were sequenced from one sample in a study of CD8 T cells in Susac syndrome. The RNA, roughly 0.45 to 1 ug, was put through reverse transcription using random hexamers. TCRdb re-derived calls from the immunoSEQ multiplex PCR reads in MiXCR, one entry per CDR3 protein. This sample has roughly 52,000 distinct CDR3 sequences, with 95% found just once. The material sequenced was CD8+ T cells from PBMCs. These receptors were collected from a human donor with Susac syndrome.

The chain is built from TRBV20-1 and TRBJ2-2; D may be TRBD1 (5 bases). The ends were cut back, 0 bases at V and 5 bases at J, with 13 bases in the middle. The CDR3 length is 15 residues. Germline V gene lookup returns CDR1 DFQATT and CDR2 SNEGSKA (reference sequence). CDR3: CSARDLQGWTGELFF. Written as DNA, the CDR3 is TGCAGTGCTAGAGATTTGCAGGGCTGGACCGGGGAGCTGTTTTTT.

This clonotype came up once. The V call is TRBV6-2 or TRBV6-3, the J call TRBJ1-6; the D gene is possibly TRBD1 (6 bases). The CDR3 is 14 residues long. Germline-derived CDR1 and CDR2 are MNHEY and SVGEGT. V lost 5 bases to trimming and J lost 9 bases, with 14 bases between them. The CDR3: CASSSTGSVSPLHF. The CDR3, as DNA: TGTGCCAGCAGTAGTACAGGGTCGGTTTCACCCCTCCACTTT.

The chain combines TRBV7-9 with TRBJ2-7, with D possibly TRBD2 on 5 matching bases. V lost 0 bases and J lost 5, with 11 bases in between. The CDR3 contains 14 residues. Germline lookup yields CDR1 SEHNR and CDR2 FQNEAQ (reference sequence). The CDR3, as DNA: TGTGCCAGCAGCTTAGCGGGGAGTCAGGACGAGCAGTACTTC. Its protein is CASSLAGSQDEQYF.

This clonotype showed up just once. This chain connects TRBV20-1 to TRBJ1-2, with D maybe TRBD1 (5 bases). This CDR3 is 12 amino acids long. Germline loops: CDR1 DFQATT, CDR2 SNEGSKA (reference sequence). V dropped 1 base and J dropped 7 bases, with 10 bases sitting between them. CDR3 sequence (DNA): TGCAGTGCTAGAGTGGCAGGGTTTGGCTACACCTTC. Translated, it gives CSARVAGFGYTF.

This rearrangement joins TRBV12-3 or TRBV12-4 to TRBJ1-4; 7 bases map to TRBD1. CDR3 length equals 15 residues. The V and J ends lost 3 bases and 5 bases, in that order; junction bases with no gene match: 6. The CDR3 here is CASSFSGGSNEKLFF. CDR3 nucleotides: TGTGCCAGCAGTTTCTCAGGGGGGTCGAATGAAAAACTGTTTTTT.

The CDR3 DNA reads as TGCGCCAGCGGGGACGAGGGGAGACATTTTTCCCCTGGCTACACCTTC. It specifies CASGDEGRHFSPGYTF. The chain couples TRBV5-1 to TRBJ1-2; tentatively, D is TRBD1 (5 bases). CDR1 and CDR2 (germline): SGHRS, YFSETQ. The CDR3 runs 16 residues. V was cut by 7 bases and J by 7 bases, with 26 bases left in between.

This sequence joins TRBV9 and TRBJ2-7; TRBD2 agrees at 8 bases. The germline V gene encodes CDR1 SGDLS and CDR2 YYNGEE. This CDR3 region has 13 residues. The trim removed 3 bases at V and 5 bases at J, leaving 4 bases unmatched. DNA for the CDR3: TGTGCCAGCAGCGAGAGCGGGGGACACGAGCAGTACTTC. The encoded protein is CASSESGGHEQYF.

The J gene is TRBJ1-1, the V gene TRBV9; no firm D call. V dropped 0 bases and J dropped 6 bases, with 6 bases sitting between them. The CDR3 contains 12 residues. Germline V gene lookup returns CDR1 SGDLS and CDR2 YYNGEE. The CDR3 is CASSVGGAEAFF. In nucleotides, the CDR3 is TGTGCCAGCAGCGTAGGGGGAGCTGAAGCTTTCTTT.

The chain recombines TRBV29-1 with TRBJ2-1; D is unclear. Germline V CDR1 and CDR2: SQVTM, ANQGSEA. The CDR3 runs to 11 residues. The ends were cut back, 4 bases at V and 5 bases at J, with 6 bases in the middle. CDR3 sequence (DNA): TGCAGCGTTGTTCCCAACAATGAGCAGTTCTTC. Amino acid sequence: CSVVPNNEQFF.

This clonotype was found once. The chain couples TRBV12-3 or TRBV12-4 to TRBJ2-1; 12 bases are a match to TRBD2. The CDR3 spans 14 residues. V shed 8 bases and J 5 bases; nucleotides not matched to a gene: 4. CDR3 coding DNA: TGTGCCAGCGGCCTAGCGGGGGGGAACAATGAGCAGTTCTTC. Protein sequence: CASGLAGGNNEQFF.

The CDR3 loop is CSALGQDYEQYF. The CDR3 DNA is TGCAGCGCCCTAGGACAGGACTACGAGCAGTACTTC. The V gene is TRBV29-1, the J gene TRBJ2-7, with 7 bases fitting TRBD1. CDR1 is SQVTM and CDR2 is ANQGSEA in the germline V gene. The CDR3 is 12 residues long. V trimming: 7 bases; J trimming: 3 bases; junction bases outside the gene matches: 6.

The chain joins TRBV20-1 to TRBJ1-6; a possible D gene is TRBD1 (5 bases). There are 15 residues in the CDR3. Germline V CDR1 and CDR2: DFQATT, SNEGSKA (reference sequence). Trimming stripped 5 bases from V and 3 bases from J, with 14 bases between. CDR3 in amino acids: CSAVGTAVYNSPLHF. DNA for the CDR3: TGCAGTGCTGTCGGGACGGCGGTCTATAATTCACCCCTCCACTTT.

The V call is TRBV6-6, the J call TRBJ2-7; D remains unclear. From germline, CDR1 is MNHNY and CDR2 SVGAGI (reference sequence). Deletions cut 7 bases from V and 3 bases from J, with 10 bases between. The length of the CDR3 is 12 residues. The CDR3 nucleotides are TGTGCCAGCACCCCAGGTATCTACGAGCAGTACTTC. It translates to CASTPGIYEQYF.

The chain uses TRBV7-9 and TRBJ2-7; 11 bases match TRBD1. Germline values: CDR1 SEHNR, CDR2 FQNEAQ (reference sequence). The CDR3 consists of 15 residues. Unmatched junction bases numbered 4, after V lost 6 bases and J lost 0 bases. CDR3 loop: CASSGQGAPSYEQYF. As DNA, the CDR3 is TGTGCCAGCAGTGGACAGGGGGCCCCCTCCTACGAGCAGTACTTC.

The V and J genes are TRBV3-1 and TRBJ2-7; D remains ambiguous. Germline CDR1 and CDR2: LGHDT and YNNKEL (reference sequence). V lost 7 bases, J lost 0 bases, and 4 bases lay in between. The CDR3 runs to 11 residues. Here the CDR3 DNA reads TGTGCCAGCACCGACTCCTACGAGCAGTACTTC. It yields the protein CASTDSYEQYF.

The J gene is TRBJ1-5, the V gene TRBV13; D gene ambiguous. This CDR3 spans 16 amino acids. Trimming took off 0 bases at V and 9 bases at J, with 18 bases between the two ends. Per the germline V gene, CDR1 is PRHDT and CDR2 is FYEKMQ (reference sequence). DNA of the CDR3: TGTGCCAGCAGCTTAGGCCTAAAGGAGCCCGCTCGGCCCCAGCATTTT. Its translation is CASSLGLKEPARPQHF.

The V gene is TRBV7-6, the J gene TRBJ2-3; maybe TRBD1 (5 bases). V was clipped by 3 bases and J by 3 bases, with 16 bases between them. Per germline, CDR1 SGHVS and CDR2 FNYEAQ. The CDR3 contains 16 residues. In DNA form, the CDR3 reads TGTGCCAGCAGCTTCGGGCGGCAGGGCAGGACAGATACGCAGTATTTT. Its translation: CASSFGRQGRTDTQYF. Full variable domain (remainder filled in from reference TRBV7-6 and TRBJ2-3): GAGVSQSPRYKVTKRGQDVALRCDPISGHVSLYWYRQALGQGPEFLTYFNYEAQQDKSGLPNDRFSAERPEGSISTLTIQRTEQRDSAMYRCASSFGRQGRTDTQYFGPGTRLTVL.

This sequence joins TRBV19 and TRBJ1-6; a weak D match, TRBD1 (5 bases). Trimming took 9 bases from V and 3 from J, leaving 9 bases between them. The length of the CDR3 is 13 residues. Germline CDR1 is LNHDA and CDR2 is SQIVND (reference sequence). The CDR3 DNA sequence: TGTGCCAGCTCGGGGGACTATAATTCACCCCTCCACTTT. Translation gives CASSGDYNSPLHF.